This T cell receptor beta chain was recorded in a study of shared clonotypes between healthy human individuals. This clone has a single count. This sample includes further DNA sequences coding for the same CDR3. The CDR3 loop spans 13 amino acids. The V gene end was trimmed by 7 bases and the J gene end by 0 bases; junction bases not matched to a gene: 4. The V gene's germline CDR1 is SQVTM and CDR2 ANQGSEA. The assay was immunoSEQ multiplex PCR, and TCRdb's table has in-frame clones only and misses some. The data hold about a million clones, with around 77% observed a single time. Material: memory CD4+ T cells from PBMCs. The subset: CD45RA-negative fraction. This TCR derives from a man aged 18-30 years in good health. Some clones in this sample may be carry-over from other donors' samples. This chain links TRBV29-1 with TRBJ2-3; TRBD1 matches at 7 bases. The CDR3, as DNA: TGCAGCGCCTCAGGGGGTAGCACAGATACGCAGTATTTT. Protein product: CSASGGSTDTQYF.